The T cell receptor (beta chain) described here comes from a study of breast tumors, draining lymph nodes, adjacent tissues. Study findings and constraints: The data were judged consistent with most tumor T cells coming from lymph node and expanding in tumor. The lymph node origin of tumor T cells was framed as consistent with a hypothesis, not demonstrated. Tumors had less TCR diversity than lymph nodes, more than nontumor tissue.

TCRdb ran MiXCR on the multiplex PCR reads and lists one entry per CDR3 protein. This table holds about 20,000 distinct CDR3 sequences, roughly 43% found once. Concerning this clonotype itself: Its antigen is still unknown.

The CDR3 is 14 amino acids. V shed 9 bases, J shed 2 bases, and the junction held 9 bases outside the gene matches. Sequencing used breast tumor tissue. The rearrangement links TRBV12-3 or TRBV12-4 to TRBJ1-2, with 7 bases aligning to TRBD1. This clonotype was obtained from a female donor with breast cancer. Some clones in this sample may be carry-over from other donors' samples. Here the CDR3 reads CASLPTGENYGYTF. DNA of the CDR3: TGTGCCAGTCTTCCTACAGGGGAGAACTATGGCTACACCTTC.